This TCR beta chain derives from a study of tissue T cells after allogeneic stem cell transplantation. Libraries were prepared by immunoSEQ multiplex PCR; TCRdb keeps only in-frame clonotypes and omits some of them. The sample carries about 50,000 clones, 65% to 80% recorded once. CDR1 is LGHNA, CDR2 YNLKQL, per germline (reference sequence). The CDR3 is 15 residues long. The V and J ends lost 0 bases and 1 base respectively, with 6 bases between them. Of note for this clone: Its antigen is unknown. The gene symbols are mouse symbols. The CDR3 extends 1 residue past the end of the read, so its final part is completed from the germline J gene.

Study results and caveats: Only a limited share of tissue TCRs appeared in blood or spleen. Some tissue clones might be persisting host cells; their alloreactivity or antigen specificity was not determined.

V gene TRBV5 combines with J gene TRBJ1-4; D uncertain. The sequencing sample was made of sorted cells pooled from one or two spleens. The receptor comes from a pool of C57BL/6 mice in good health. CDR3 region: CASSQENYSNERLFF. The DNA read from the CDR3 is TGTGCCAGCAGCCAAGAGAACTATTCCAACGAAAGATTATTT.